The sequence of this TCR beta chain was determined in a study of blood T cell repertoires in COVID-19. Overall study: Acute-phase and convalescent COVID-19 samples originated in the United States, Italy and Spain.

V was pared by 9 bases and J by 6 bases, with 9 bases of the junction left unmatched. This CDR3 comprises 14 residues. In germline, CDR1 is MNHNY, CDR2 SVGAGI (reference sequence). Methods used by the authors: Amplified reference gene primers provided the basis for estimating nucleated cell counts. Assay used: immunoSEQ multiplex PCR; TCRdb lists only in-frame clones, some missing. V and J calls and clone size are as listed in that table; D and trimming were resolved from the DNA. In the table there are 350,000 to 500,000 clones, roughly 90% of which are singletons. The sequence was collected from a woman between 18 and 30 years old who had been exposed to COVID-19. Sequencing was done on a sample of PBMCs or T cells enriched from blood (not recorded which). The rearrangement uses TRBV6-6 and TRBJ2-2; 8 bases map to TRBD2. The CDR3: CARDGGAGAGELFF. The CDR3 coding sequence is TGTGCCAGGGACGGGGGGGCAGGCGCCGGGGAGCTGTTTTTT.